This T cell receptor (beta chain) was obtained from a study of cytomegalovirus exposure and HLA in healthy donors. The wider study: In terms of ancestry, the Caucasian-associated cluster contained 75% to 90% of the approximately 400 genotyped donors.

Broader study findings: In a later analysis, V- and J-gene trimming of beta chains associated with a DCLRE1C missense variant, replicated independently. Three CMV-associated chains were confirmed in vitro to be specific for CMV antigens.

With regard to this clone: Its antigen is undetermined.

The study ran its PCR with 60 Vbeta and 13 Jbeta primers. Repertoires were generated with immunoSEQ multiplex PCR, while TCRdb's copy carries only in-frame clones and drops some. This sample carries 150,000 to 200,000 clones, 81% of them seen once, and the ten largest clones take approximately 2%. Material: PBMCs. The sequence was obtained from a man younger than 30 in good health and CMV-seronegative.

The CDR3 coding sequence is TGTGCCAGCAGCCAAGTCCCAGGCTACGAGCAGTACTTC. Its translation: CASSQVPGYEQYF. The chain recombines TRBV14 with TRBJ2-7; D is ambiguous. V lost 1 base and J 3 bases, leaving 7 bases between the germline ends. Germline CDR1 SGHDN, CDR2 FVKESK. The CDR3 covers 13 residues. Looking up the rest from reference TRBV14 and TRBJ2-7 gives the full variable domain: EAGVTQFPSHSVIEKGQTVTLRCDPISGHDNLYWYRRVMGKEIKFLLHFVKESKQDESGMPNNRFLAERTGGTYSTLKVQPAELEDSGVYFCASSQVPGYEQYFGPGTRLTVT.